One sample yielded the 27 T cell receptor beta chains listed below, sequenced in a study of T cell responses to AZD1222 COVID-19 vaccine. Assay used: immunoSEQ multiplex PCR; TCRdb lists only in-frame clones, some missing. Among 85,000 to 120,000 clones listed, roughly 91% were seen once. The material sequenced was peripheral blood, taken 28 days after the second AZD1222 dose. These receptors all stem from an adult who received the AZD1222 COVID-19 vaccine.

This CDR3 is CASSLILTSGGNEQFF. The CDR3 DNA follows: TGTGCCAGCAGCTTAATTCTGACTAGCGGGGGCAATGAGCAGTTCTTC. The gene calls are TRBV7-3 and TRBJ2-1; 12 nucleotides line up with TRBD2. The CDR3 totals 16 residues. CDR1 is SGHTA, CDR2 FQGTGA, per germline. V lost 1 base to trimming and J lost 6 bases; unmatched junction nucleotides: 4.

The chain joins TRBV30 to TRBJ2-3, with D possibly being TRBD1 or TRBD2 (5 bases each). Germline-derived CDR1 and CDR2 are GTSNPN and SVGIG (reference sequence). The CDR3 has 14 residues. Trimming took 2 bases from V and 6 from J, leaving 15 bases between them. CDR3 protein: CAWSSGTFTDTQYF. DNA for the CDR3: TGTGCCTGGAGTTCAGGGACCTTCACGGATACGCAGTATTTT.

In DNA, the CDR3 is TGTGCCAGCAGTGAATTAATCTTTGGTGGGCAGTACTTC. It translates to CASSELIFGGQYF. This chain joins TRBV6-1 and TRBJ2-7; D is ambiguous. Germline values: CDR1 MNHNS, CDR2 SASEGT. The CDR3 has 13 residues. V was shortened by 2 bases and J by 9 bases, with 14 bases between the two germline ends.

The CDR3 nucleotides read TGTGCCAGCAGCGCCGGAAACAGGGAAACGTGGGAAAAACTGTTTTTT. It encodes CASSAGNRETWEKLFF. V and J are TRBV9 and TRBJ1-4; possibly TRBD1 for D (6 bases). Germline CDR1 SGDLS, CDR2 YYNGEE. V was shortened by 3 bases and J by 8 bases, with 20 bases between the two germline ends. This CDR3 comprises 16 residues.

The rearrangement links TRBV12-3 or TRBV12-4 to TRBJ2-7; D is unclear. This CDR3 comprises 11 residues. Trimming took off 8 bases at V and 5 bases at J, with 10 bases between the two ends. CDR3 coding DNA: TGTGCCAGCGGATCTGTACACGAGCAGTACTTC. Translated: CASGSVHEQYF.

V gene TRBV5-5 combines with J gene TRBJ2-7, with TRBD1 matching over 7 bases. The germline gives CDR1 SGHKS, CDR2 YYEKEE (reference sequence). Trimming took 4 bases from V and 2 from J; bases not matched to a gene: 9. The CDR3 runs 15 residues. The CDR3, as DNA: TGTGCCAGCAGCCAGACAGGGAATCCCACCTACGAGCAGTACTTC. Protein product: CASSQTGNPTYEQYF. The whole variable domain, remainder taken from reference TRBV5-5 and TRBJ2-7, is DAGVTQSPTHLIKTRGQQVTLRCSPISGHKSVSWYQQVLGQGPQFIFQYYEKEERGRGNFPDRFSARQFPNYSSELNVNALLLGDSALYLCASSQTGNPTYEQYFGPGTRLTVT.

The CDR3 DNA follows: TGTGCCAGCACCCCGGGTCGCAGGGACACCGGGGAGCTGTTTTTT. Residues: CASTPGRRDTGELFF. The chain employs TRBV5-4 and TRBJ2-2; a weak D match, TRBD1 (5 bases). CDR1 and CDR2 from the germline V gene are SGHNT and YYREEE (reference sequence). The V gene lost 6 bases and the J gene lost 3 bases, with 15 bases spanning the gap. CDR3 length: 15 residues.

Only one count was recorded for this clone. The chain is built from TRBV5-1 and TRBJ1-6, with 8 bases matching TRBD1. There are 15 residues in the CDR3. Germline V gene data show CDR1 as SGHRS and CDR2 as YFSETQ. V dropped 4 bases and J dropped 9; count of bases not matched to a gene: 9. In DNA form, the CDR3 reads TGCGCCAGCAGCAGACCAGGGGGCGGAGGTTCACCCCTCCACTTT. As protein: CASSRPGGGGSPLHF.

CDR3 residues: CASSPTRRGGVETQYF. For the CDR3, the DNA is TGCGCCAGCAGCCCAACCCGGCGGGGCGGGGTAGAGACCCAGTACTTC. This sequence joins TRBV5-1 and TRBJ2-5, with D possibly being TRBD2 (6 bases). Germline V gene lookup returns CDR1 SGHRS and CDR2 YFSETQ. Trimming took off 4 bases at V and 4 bases at J, with 20 bases between the two ends. The CDR3 has 16 residues.

The genes are TRBV11-2 and TRBJ1-2, with 10 bases that match TRBD1. In germline, CDR1 is SGHAT, CDR2 FQNNGV. The CDR3 is 15 amino acids. J gave up 2 bases and V 4 bases, and 4 bases lay outside the gene matches. CDR3 region: CASSSTGQGNYGYTF. CDR3 DNA sequence: TGTGCCAGCAGCTCAACGGGACAGGGGAACTATGGCTACACCTTC.

This rearrangement joins TRBV7-2 to TRBJ1-5; unclear D gene. V lost 5 bases to trimming and J lost 3 bases, with 17 bases between them. CDR1 and CDR2 from the germline V gene are SGHTA and FQGNSA. The CDR3 loop spans 16 amino acids. CDR3: CASSPIGPNINQPQHF. CDR3 coding DNA: TGTGCCAGCAGCCCCATCGGTCCGAACATCAATCAGCCCCAGCATTTT.

This chain links TRBV5-8 with TRBJ2-5; 9 bases map to TRBD2. CDR3 length: 15 amino acids. Losses at the gene ends were 0 bases for V and 5 bases for J; bases not matched to a gene: 5. CDR1 SGHTS and CDR2 YDEGEE come from the germline V gene. The CDR3 DNA sequence: TGTGCCAGCAGCTTGGAGCGGGGGGCGGCGGAGACCCAGTACTTC. This codes for CASSLERGAAETQYF.

The gene calls are TRBV5-5 and TRBJ2-5, with TRBD1 matching 10 bases. This CDR3 is 17 amino acids long. J was trimmed by 3 bases and V by 2 bases; bases with no gene match: 10. CDR1 SGHKS and CDR2 YYEKEE come from the germline V gene (reference sequence). CDR3 loop: CASSFPTGGISKETQYF. For the CDR3, the DNA is TGTGCCAGCAGCTTCCCGACAGGGGGCATATCCAAAGAGACCCAGTACTTC. The full variable domain, rest sourced from reference TRBV5-5 and TRBJ2-5, is DAGVTQSPTHLIKTRGQQVTLRCSPISGHKSVSWYQQVLGQGPQFIFQYYEKEERGRGNFPDRFSARQFPNYSSELNVNALLLGDSALYLCASSFPTGGISKETQYFGPGTRLLVL.

This rearrangement joins TRBV5-1 to TRBJ2-7, with 7 nucleotides matching TRBD1. CDR1 and CDR2 (germline): SGHRS, YFSETQ. The ends lost 4 bases at V and 5 bases at J; junction bases unmatched: 12. CDR3 length equals 15 residues. The CDR3 reads CASSPGQVFVNEQYF. Here the CDR3 DNA reads TGCGCCAGCAGCCCAGGACAGGTTTTCGTTAACGAGCAGTACTTC. The full variable domain, completed using reference TRBV5-1 and TRBJ2-7, is KAGVTQTPRYLIKTRGQQVTLSCSPISGHRSVSWYQQTPGQGLQFLFEYFSETQRNKGNFPGRFSGRQFSNSRSEMNVSTLELGDSALYLCASSPGQVFVNEQYFGPGTRLTVT.

This clone appeared a single time. The gene calls are TRBV6-1 and TRBJ2-7; 8 positions match TRBD1. This CDR3 region has 17 residues. V shed 4 bases and J 0 bases; nucleotides not matched to a gene: 11. Germline V gene sequence: CDR1 MNHNS, CDR2 SASEGT. CDR3 DNA: TGTGCCAGCAGTGCCAGGACAGGGCAAGAGTTCTCCTACGAGCAGTACTTC. It is translated as CASSARTGQEFSYEQYF.

In its sample, this clone was seen a few times. This chain links TRBV6-5 with TRBJ2-7; D unclear. Deletions cut 0 bases from V and 4 bases from J, with 10 bases between. This CDR3 is 14 amino acids long. Germline V gives CDR1 MNHEY, CDR2 SVGAGI. Here the CDR3 reads CASSYSSGYYEQYF. DNA for the CDR3: TGTGCCAGCAGTTACTCGTCGGGTTATTACGAGCAGTACTTC.

V and J are TRBV7-9 and TRBJ1-2; 9 bases fit TRBD1. The CDR3 runs 13 residues. The germline gives CDR1 SEHNR, CDR2 FQNEAQ (reference sequence). J was trimmed by 7 bases and V by 3 bases; bases with no gene match: 3. CDR3: CASSFTGGTGYTF. CDR3 DNA: TGTGCCAGCAGCTTTACAGGGGGCACTGGCTACACCTTC.

The chain is built from TRBV4-3 and TRBJ2-5; 11 bases agree with TRBD2. The CDR3 length is 15 residues. CDR1 and CDR2 (germline): LGHNA, YSLEER. The ends lost 4 bases at V and 5 bases at J; junction bases unmatched: 6. This chain's CDR3 is CASSLSGGAEETQYF. DNA of the CDR3: TGCGCCAGCAGCCTTAGCGGGGGGGCCGAGGAGACCCAGTACTTC.

The rearrangement uses TRBV5-8 and TRBJ2-7; D is unclear. The CDR3 length is 12 residues. The V and J ends lost 2 bases and 0 bases respectively, with 3 bases between them. Germline CDR1 SGHTS, CDR2 YDEGEE. The CDR3 region has the DNA TGTGCCAGCAGCTTTGGCTCCTACGAGCAGTACTTC. Translating it yields CASSFGSYEQYF.

The rearrangement uses TRBV6-4 and TRBJ1-5; D uncertain. V lost 3 bases and J 7 bases, leaving 10 bases between the germline ends. The CDR3 loop spans 13 amino acids. CDR1 is MRHNA and CDR2 is SNTAGT in the germline V gene. The CDR3 loop reads CASSEGFGQPQHF. The CDR3, as DNA: TGTGCCAGCAGTGAGGGTTTCGGCCAGCCCCAGCATTTT.

This clone has a single count. The chain employs TRBV6-4 and TRBJ1-6; D remains unclear. The length of the CDR3 is 14 residues. In germline, CDR1 is MRHNA, CDR2 SNTAGT. Trimming pared 0 bases from V and 9 bases from J, leaving 9 bases between. The CDR3 coding sequence is TGTGCCAGCAGTGACTCGATGGAGGGTTCACCCCTCCACTTT. This codes for CASSDSMEGSPLHF.

Note on this clone: The same CDR3 arises from other DNA sequences in this sample as well. The chain recombines TRBV29-1 with TRBJ2-7, with 10 bases aligning to TRBD1. Looked up from germline, CDR1 is SQVTM and CDR2 is ANQGSEA. With V trimmed by 7 bases and J by 0 bases, 3 bases remained unmatched. This CDR3 has 13 residues. For the CDR3, the DNA is TGCAGCGCCTGGACAGGGGGCTCCTACGAGCAGTACTTC. This encodes CSAWTGGSYEQYF.

V and J are TRBV27 and TRBJ2-3; D gene uncertain. Germline V CDR1 and CDR2: MNHEY, SMNVEV (reference sequence). This CDR3 region has 15 residues. Trimming shortened V by 7 bases and J by 2 bases, and 16 bases separated the two germline ends. The CDR3 DNA reads as TGTGCCAGCACGTTAGGGCTCTCTGCCACAGATACGCAGTATTTT. Amino acids: CASTLGLSATDTQYF.

The V gene is TRBV6-5, the J gene TRBJ2-3; D uncertain. The CDR3 extends over 13 amino acids. Deletions cut 6 bases from V and 0 bases from J, with 7 bases between. CDR1 MNHEY and CDR2 SVGAGI come from the germline V gene. The CDR3, as DNA: TGTGCCAGCAGACCCCCTAGCACAGATACGCAGTATTTT. Translation: CASRPPSTDTQYF.

The chain uses TRBV18 and TRBJ1-2; D is undetermined. Looked up from germline, CDR1 is KGHSH and CDR2 is LQKENI. The CDR3 totals 12 residues. Trimming cost V 4 bases and J 4 bases, with 7 bases left between them. The CDR3 here is CASSLPPYGYTF. CDR3 coding DNA: TGTGCCAGCTCACTCCCCCCCTATGGCTACACCTTC.

By its share, this clone is medium-sized. The V gene is TRBV19, the J gene TRBJ1-4, with 8 bases matching TRBD1. This CDR3 has 16 amino acids. Germline V gene data show CDR1 as LNHDA and CDR2 as SQIVND (reference sequence). The ends lost 3 bases at V and 8 bases at J; junction bases unmatched: 11. CDR3 sequence: CASSMQGAQIGEKLFF. The CDR3 bases are TGTGCCAGTAGTATGCAGGGGGCGCAAATTGGGGAAAAACTGTTTTTT. Based on the CDR3 plus reference TRBV19 and TRBJ1-4, the full variable domain is DGGITQSPKYLFRKEGQNVTLSCEQNLNHDAMYWYRQDPGQGLRLIYYSQIVNDFQKGDIAEGYSVSREKKESFPLTVTSAQKNPTAFYLCASSMQGAQIGEKLFFGSGTQLSVL.

This clone was detected once. The V and J genes are TRBV12-3 or TRBV12-4 and TRBJ2-7; the D gene is possibly TRBD1 (5 bases). The length of the CDR3 is 13 residues. The ends were cut back, 2 bases at V and 1 base at J, with 6 bases in the middle. CDR3 protein: CASSLTGSYEQYF. In nucleotides, the CDR3 is TGTGCCAGCAGTTTAACAGGTTCCTACGAGCAGTACTTC.